These T cell receptor beta chains were read from a single sample in a study of T cells after yellow fever vaccination. TCRdb analysed the 5' RACE reads with MiXCR anew, one entry per CDR3 protein. This sample has roughly 150,000 distinct CDR3 sequences; about 6.2% occur once, and the top ten carry 0.55% to 0.7%. Sequenced here: CD4+ T cells sorted from PBMCs, sampled 10 days after the yellow fever booster vaccination. The receptor set was obtained from a man in his thirties or forties who received the YFV17D yellow fever vaccine. CDR3s include the opening cysteine and the closing phenylalanine or tryptophan. D genes are given only for firm matches. The size field is filled for only some rows; it gives once, few, many or a size class.

few	TRBV6-1	TRBJ2-2	.	TGTGCCAGCAGACTCAGAATTGGTACCGGGGAGCTGTTTTTT	CASRLRIGTGELFF
many	TRBV6-1	TRBJ2-5	TRBD1	TGTGCCAGCAGCCGACGAGGGACAGCCCAAGAGACCCAGTACTTC	CASSRRGTAQETQYF
many	TRBV12-3/TRBV12-4	TRBJ2-7	.	TGTGCCAGCAGTTTATGGGGCGAGCAGTACTTC	CASSLWGEQYF
many	TRBV29-1	TRBJ2-5	.	TGCAGCGTTGCGACAGCCACTGGCCAAGAGACCCAGTACTTC	CSVATATGQETQYF
many	TRBV6-2/TRBV6-3	TRBJ2-2	TRBD2	TGTGCCAGCAGCTGGACTAGCGGGAGGGCGTCGATCGGGGAGCTGTTTTTT	CASSWTSGRASIGELFF
many	TRBV30	TRBJ2-2	.	TGTGCCTGGAGATCCGGTCAGGCCCGTTCAGCCGGGGAGCTGTTTTTT	CAWRSGQARSAGELFF
many	TRBV29-1	TRBJ2-3	.	TGCAGCGTTGGTTCCGGGATGTTGGGCACAGATACGCAGTATTTT	CSVGSGMLGTDTQYF
.	TRBV18	TRBJ2-7	.	TGTGCCAGCTCACTACAAAGCGGCGCAACGACCTACGAGCAGTACTTC	CASSLQSGATTYEQYF
many	TRBV19	TRBJ2-7	TRBD2	TGTGCCAGTAGTACACTAGCGGGAGGTACCTACGAGCAGTACTTC	CASSTLAGGTYEQYF
.	TRBV12-3/TRBV12-4	TRBJ2-1	TRBD2	TGTGCCAGCAGTTCCCTAGCGGGAGCCGGGGGGCTTTCCTACAATGAGCAGTTCTTC	CASSSLAGAGGLSYNEQFF
few	TRBV7-9	TRBJ1-1	.	TGTGCCAGCAGCCCCGGGGGGAGCCCTGAAGCTTTCTTT	CASSPGGSPEAFF
.	TRBV20-1	TRBJ2-5	.	TGCAGTGCTAGACTAGCCGAGGAGACCCAGTACTTC	CSARLAEETQYF
many	TRBV7-2	TRBJ2-7	.	TGCGCCAGCAGCTTGGGAACGGCCTACGAGCAGTACTTC	CASSLGTAYEQYF
few	TRBV7-2	TRBJ2-6	.	TGTGCCAGCAGCCCCAGTTTCTCTGGGGCCAACGTCCTGACTTTC	CASSPSFSGANVLTF
many	TRBV3-1	TRBJ2-7	.	TGTGCCAGCAGCCCCCGGGGGGCGGTAGGGACCTACGAGCAGTACTTC	CASSPRGAVGTYEQYF
many	TRBV25-1	TRBJ2-7	.	TGTGCCAGCAGGGAAAGCGGGTCCTACGAGCAGTACTTC	CASRESGSYEQYF
few	TRBV6-1	TRBJ2-1	.	TGTGCCAGCAGTGACAACAGCCTCGTGGGCATTGAGCAGTTCTTC	CASSDNSLVGIEQFF
many	TRBV7-2	TRBJ2-2	TRBD2	TGTGCCAGCAGCTTGGGACTAGCGCACACCGGGGAGCTGTTTTTT	CASSLGLAHTGELFF
many	TRBV7-2	TRBJ2-1	.	TGTGCCAGCACCCTCTTGCCGTCCTACAATGAGCAGTTCTTC	CASTLLPSYNEQFF
many	TRBV12-3/TRBV12-4	TRBJ2-3	.	TGTGCCAGCAGTTTCGGAGGCTCAGATACGCAGTATTTT	CASSFGGSDTQYF
many	TRBV6-1	TRBJ2-7	.	TGTGCCAGCAGCACTACGGTCCACGAGCAGTACTTC	CASSTTVHEQYF
many	TRBV15	TRBJ2-5	.	TGTGCCACCAGCTGGGGAGAAGAGACCCAGTACTTC	CATSWGEETQYF
many	TRBV5-6	TRBJ1-1	.	TGTGCCAGCAGCATCGCAGGGTCAGCAGCTTTCTTT	CASSIAGSAAFF
many	TRBV15	TRBJ2-3	.	TGTGCCACCAGCAGAGGGCCAGGGAGCACAGATACGCAGTATTTT	CATSRGPGSTDTQYF
.	TRBV9	TRBJ2-1	TRBD2	TGTGCCAGCGGGGAATCTAGCGGGATAATGAATGAGCAGTTCTTC	CASGESSGIMNEQFF
many	TRBV20-1	TRBJ1-2	.	TGCAGTGCCATCCTGAGGGCAGGGGCGACGGGCGGCTACACCTTC	CSAILRAGATGGYTF
few	TRBV20-1	TRBJ1-2	TRBD1	TGCAGTGCTAGAGATTACGGGACAGGGCAGAGAGTAACCTTC	CSARDYGTGQRVTF
many	TRBV2	TRBJ2-5	.	TGTGCCAGCAGCAAATACAGGGAGATAGGGTCACAAGAGACCCAGTACTTC	CASSKYREIGSQETQYF
many	TRBV28	TRBJ2-1	TRBD2	TGTGCCAGCAGTTTGGGGGGGAGGACGTCGGGTGAGCAGTTCTTC	CASSLGGRTSGEQFF
many	TRBV7-2	TRBJ2-3	TRBD2	TGTGCCAGCAGCTATAGCGGGAGGATAGATACGCAGTATTTT	CASSYSGRIDTQYF
.	TRBV5-1	TRBJ2-5	TRBD2	TGCGCCAGCAGCGGGCTAGCGGGACTCCAAGAGACCCAGTACTTC	CASSGLAGLQETQYF
many	TRBV15	TRBJ2-7	.	TGTGCCACCAGCAGAGTCGCGGGGCTGACCTCCTACGAGCAGTACTTC	CATSRVAGLTSYEQYF
many	TRBV7-8	TRBJ2-1	.	TGTGCCAGCAGCTTAGAGTCCTCCTACAATGAGCAGTTCTTC	CASSLESSYNEQFF
many	TRBV20-1	TRBJ2-5	TRBD2	TGCAGTGCCCAGGCGGGGGTCGAGACCCAGTACTTC	CSAQAGVETQYF
many	TRBV27	TRBJ2-3	.	TGTGCCAGTAAGGTGCCAGGTAGAGATACGCAGTATTTT	CASKVPGRDTQYF
many	TRBV5-1	TRBJ2-7	TRBD2	TGCGCCAGCAGCCCGGGACTAGCGGGAACCCAAGAGCAGTACTTC	CASSPGLAGTQEQYF
few	TRBV30	TRBJ2-2	TRBD1	TGTGCCTGGGGTGGACAGGGGGCTTACACCGGGGAGCTGTTTTTT	CAWGGQGAYTGELFF
few	TRBV19	TRBJ1-1	.	TGTGCCAGCAATTCAGGGGCTTCGAACACTGAAGCTTTCTTT	CASNSGASNTEAFF
many	TRBV20-1	TRBJ1-1	.	TGCAGTGCTACGCAGCCGAACACTGAAGCTTTCTTT	CSATQPNTEAFF
many	TRBV4-3	TRBJ1-3	.	TGCGCCAGCAGCCAAGCCGAGCTCTCTGGAAACACCATATATTTT	CASSQAELSGNTIYF
many	TRBV7-2	TRBJ2-5	TRBD2	TGTGCCAGCAGCTTTCGGCGGGGGGTGCAAGAGACCCAGTACTTC	CASSFRRGVQETQYF
few	TRBV29-1	TRBJ2-1	.	TGCAGCGTGGCCCCCAGAGCGAAGAATGAGCAGTTCTTC	CSVAPRAKNEQFF
.	TRBV14	TRBJ2-5	.	TGTGCCAGCAGCCAAGAACGGGGTTTGACCCAGTACTTC	CASSQERGLTQYF
many	TRBV12-3/TRBV12-4	TRBJ2-1	TRBD2	TGTGCCAGCACCGGAGGACTAGCGGGATCTGACGAGCAGTTCTTC	CASTGGLAGSDEQFF
many	TRBV29-1	TRBJ1-2	.	TGCAGCGTTGAGGGAACCGATGGCTACACCTTC	CSVEGTDGYTF
.	TRBV11-2	TRBJ2-3	.	TGTGCCAGCAGCATCGGCCTGGGCACAGATACGCAGTATTTT	CASSIGLGTDTQYF
many	TRBV7-2	TRBJ2-7	TRBD2	TGTGCCAGCAGCTCTACTAGCGTCTACGAGCAGTACTTC	CASSSTSVYEQYF
many	TRBV7-3	TRBJ2-3	.	TGTGCCAGCAGCTACGAATCTCAAGGAGGAACGCAGTATTTT	CASSYESQGGTQYF
many	TRBV7-9	TRBJ2-5	TRBD2	TGTGCCAGCACCCCCCCCTCAAGGACTAGCACTAGAGGGGAGACCCAGTACTTC	CASTPPSRTSTRGETQYF
many	TRBV29-1	TRBJ2-7	TRBD2	TGCAGCGTTGTTAGGACTAGCGGTTACGAGCAGTACTTC	CSVVRTSGYEQYF
many	TRBV18	TRBJ2-3	.	TGTGCCAGCTCACCAAGTAGTCGAGATACGCAGTATTTT	CASSPSSRDTQYF
few	TRBV30	TRBJ2-1	.	TGTGCCTGCAAGGACTGGAACAATGAGCAGTTCTTC	CACKDWNNEQFF
many	TRBV9	TRBJ2-7	.	TGTGCCAGCAGCGTAGCCGGGGACGTCGCCTACGAGCAGTACTTC	CASSVAGDVAYEQYF
many	TRBV5-1	TRBJ1-2	.	TGCGCCAGCAGCTTGGACCGGGACTATGGCTACACCTTC	CASSLDRDYGYTF
.	TRBV20-1	TRBJ2-7	.	TGCAGTGCTCCCCGTGAGGGCGGGAAGCAGTACTTC	CSAPREGGKQYF
.	TRBV20-1	TRBJ2-1	TRBD2	TGCTGTGCTAGAGATCTGAGCGGGAGGGTGTCCTACAATGAGCAGTTCTTC	CCARDLSGRVSYNEQFF